The T cell receptor beta chain under discussion was sequenced for a study of OX40 agonist ivuxolimab in advanced cancers. Across the study: It was ivuxolimab, an agonistic anti-OX40 (CD134) antibody, that patients were treated with.

Trimming removed 9 bases at V and 0 bases at J, with 14 bases between. The CDR3 extends over 15 amino acids. Germline values: CDR1 LGHNA, CDR2 YSLEER. For this clone: Its target is not known.

Autoimmune disease history or systemic immunosuppression led to patient exclusion. Study-level results: CD4+ and CD8+ blood T cells expanded clonally by week 6 at 0.1 to 3.0 mg/kg. Expanded clones belonging to CD8+ T cells outnumbered, on average, those of CD4+.

Clones were read by immunoSEQ multiplex PCR, and TCRdb kept only the in-frame ones, dropping some. The sample has over 60,000 clones; 89% are singletons. The starting material was CD4+ or CD8+ T cells sorted from blood, obtained in a trial of the OX40 agonist ivuxolimab. This chain uses TRBV4-3 with TRBJ2-2; D not resolved. The receptor's source is an adult with an advanced solid tumor such as melanoma, head and neck, liver or kidney cancer. For the CDR3, the DNA is TGCGCCAGTACAGACTTGACCGCGAACACCGGGGAGCTGTTTTTT. Translation: CASTDLTANTGELFF.